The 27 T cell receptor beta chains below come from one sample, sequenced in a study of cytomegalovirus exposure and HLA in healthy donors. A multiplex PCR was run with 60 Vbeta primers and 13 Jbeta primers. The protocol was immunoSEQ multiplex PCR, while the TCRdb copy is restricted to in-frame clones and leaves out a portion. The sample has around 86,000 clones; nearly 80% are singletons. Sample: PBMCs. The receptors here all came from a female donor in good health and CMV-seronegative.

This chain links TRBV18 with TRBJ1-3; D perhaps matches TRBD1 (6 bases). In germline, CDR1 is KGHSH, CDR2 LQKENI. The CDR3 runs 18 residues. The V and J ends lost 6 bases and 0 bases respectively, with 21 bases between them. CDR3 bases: TGTGCCAGCTCCGACAGGCTCCAACCCAAAATCTCTGGAAACACCATATATTTT. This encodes CASSDRLQPKISGNTIYF.

The CDR3 here is CAWSATSGYSYEQYF. The CDR3 DNA reads as TGTGCCTGGAGTGCGACTAGCGGGTACTCCTACGAGCAGTACTTC. The chain carries TRBV30 and TRBJ2-7, with 10 bases aligning to TRBD2. The CDR3 is 15 residues long. V was clipped by 1 base and J by 0 bases; unmatched bases: 3. Per the germline V gene, CDR1 is GTSNPN and CDR2 is SVGIG (reference sequence).

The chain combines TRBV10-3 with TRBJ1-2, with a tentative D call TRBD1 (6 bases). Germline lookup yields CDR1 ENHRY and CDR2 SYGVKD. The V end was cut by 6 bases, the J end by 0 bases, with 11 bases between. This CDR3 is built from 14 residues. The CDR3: CAISGQSTNYGYTF. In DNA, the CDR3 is TGTGCCATCAGCGGACAGTCCACTAACTATGGCTACACCTTC.

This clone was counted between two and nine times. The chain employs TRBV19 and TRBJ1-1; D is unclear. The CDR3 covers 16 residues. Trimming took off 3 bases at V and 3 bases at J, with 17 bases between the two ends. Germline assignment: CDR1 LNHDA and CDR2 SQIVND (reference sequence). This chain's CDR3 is CASSMFGRGRDTEAFF. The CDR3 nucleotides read TGTGCCAGTAGTATGTTTGGCCGGGGAAGGGACACTGAAGCTTTCTTT.

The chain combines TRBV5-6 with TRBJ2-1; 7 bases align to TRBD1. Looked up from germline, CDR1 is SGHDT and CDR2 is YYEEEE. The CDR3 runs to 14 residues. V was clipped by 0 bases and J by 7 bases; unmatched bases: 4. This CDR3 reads CASSLVGTDNEQFF. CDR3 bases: TGTGCCAGCAGCTTGGTCGGGACAGATAATGAGCAGTTCTTC. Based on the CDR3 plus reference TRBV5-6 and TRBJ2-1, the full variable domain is DAGVTQSPTHLIKTRGQQVTLRCSPKSGHDTVSWYQQALGQGPQFIFQYYEEEERQRGNFPDRFSGHQFPNYSSELNVNALLLGDSALYLCASSLVGTDNEQFFGPGTRLTVL.

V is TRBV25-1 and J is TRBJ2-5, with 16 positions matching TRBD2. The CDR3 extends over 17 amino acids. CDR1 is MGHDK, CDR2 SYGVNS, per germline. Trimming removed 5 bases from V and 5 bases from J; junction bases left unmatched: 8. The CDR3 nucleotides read TGTGCCAGCAGTAGACCCCAGGGACTAGCGGGGGGGGAGACCCAGTACTTC. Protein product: CASSRPQGLAGGETQYF.

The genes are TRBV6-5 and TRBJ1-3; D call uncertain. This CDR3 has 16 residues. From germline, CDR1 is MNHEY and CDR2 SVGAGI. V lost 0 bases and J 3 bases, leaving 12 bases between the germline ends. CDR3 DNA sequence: TGTGCCAGCAGTTACTCGATCGCGGGCGGTGGAAACACCATATATTTT. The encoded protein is CASSYSIAGGGNTIYF.

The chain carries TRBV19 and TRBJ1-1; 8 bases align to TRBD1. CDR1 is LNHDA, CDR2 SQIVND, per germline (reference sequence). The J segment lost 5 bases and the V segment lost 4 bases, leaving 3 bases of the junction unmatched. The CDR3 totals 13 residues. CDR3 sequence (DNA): TGTGCCAGTAGTACGGACAGGGTAACTGAAGCTTTCTTT. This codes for CASSTDRVTEAFF.

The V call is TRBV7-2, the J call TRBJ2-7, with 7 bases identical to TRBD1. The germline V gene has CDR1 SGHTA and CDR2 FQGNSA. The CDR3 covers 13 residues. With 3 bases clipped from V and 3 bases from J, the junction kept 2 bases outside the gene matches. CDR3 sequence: CASSLWDSYEQYF. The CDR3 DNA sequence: TGTGCCAGCAGCTTGTGGGACAGCTACGAGCAGTACTTC.

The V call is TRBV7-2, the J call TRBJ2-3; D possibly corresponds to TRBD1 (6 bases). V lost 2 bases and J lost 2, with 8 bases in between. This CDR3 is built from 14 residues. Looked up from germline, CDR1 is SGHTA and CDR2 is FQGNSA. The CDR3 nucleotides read TGTGCCAGCAGCTTAAGGGGACACACAGATACGCAGTATTTT. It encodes CASSLRGHTDTQYF.

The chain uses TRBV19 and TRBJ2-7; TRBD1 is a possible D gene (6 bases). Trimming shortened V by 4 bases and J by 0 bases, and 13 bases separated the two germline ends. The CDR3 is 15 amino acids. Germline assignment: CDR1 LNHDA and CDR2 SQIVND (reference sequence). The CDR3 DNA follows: TGTGCCAGTAGTACCTGGACAGCCAGCTCCTACGAGCAGTACTTC. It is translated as CASSTWTASSYEQYF.

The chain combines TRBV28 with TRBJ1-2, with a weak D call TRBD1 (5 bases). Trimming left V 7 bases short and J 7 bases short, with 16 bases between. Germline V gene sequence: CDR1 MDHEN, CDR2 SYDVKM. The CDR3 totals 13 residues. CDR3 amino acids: CASTIRGGSGYTF. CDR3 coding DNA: TGTGCCAGCACTATTCGGGGGGGATCTGGCTACACCTTC.

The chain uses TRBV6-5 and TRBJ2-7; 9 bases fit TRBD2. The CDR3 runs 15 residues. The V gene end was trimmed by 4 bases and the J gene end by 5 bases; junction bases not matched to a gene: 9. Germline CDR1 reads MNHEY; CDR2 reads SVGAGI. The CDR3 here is CASSSTGTSFHEQYF. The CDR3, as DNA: TGTGCCAGCAGTTCCACCGGGACTAGCTTCCACGAGCAGTACTTC.

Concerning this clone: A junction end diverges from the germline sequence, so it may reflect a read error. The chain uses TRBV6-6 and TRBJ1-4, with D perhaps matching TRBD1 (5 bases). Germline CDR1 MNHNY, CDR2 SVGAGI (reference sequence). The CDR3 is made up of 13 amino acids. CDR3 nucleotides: TGTGCCAGCAGTTCCGGGACTAAGGAAAAACTGTTTTTT. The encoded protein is CASSSGTKEKLFF.

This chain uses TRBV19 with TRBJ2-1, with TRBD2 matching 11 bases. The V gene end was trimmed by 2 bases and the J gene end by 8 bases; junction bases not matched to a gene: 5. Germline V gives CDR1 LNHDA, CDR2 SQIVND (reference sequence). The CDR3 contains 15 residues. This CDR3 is CASSITSGRWDEQFF. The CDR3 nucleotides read TGTGCCAGTAGTATAACTAGCGGGAGATGGGATGAGCAGTTCTTC.

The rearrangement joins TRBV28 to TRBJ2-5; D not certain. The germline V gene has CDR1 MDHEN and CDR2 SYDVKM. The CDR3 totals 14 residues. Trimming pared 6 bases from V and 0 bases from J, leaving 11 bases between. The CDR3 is CASSVTGYQETQYF. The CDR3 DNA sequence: TGTGCCAGCAGCGTTACGGGTTACCAAGAGACCCAGTACTTC.

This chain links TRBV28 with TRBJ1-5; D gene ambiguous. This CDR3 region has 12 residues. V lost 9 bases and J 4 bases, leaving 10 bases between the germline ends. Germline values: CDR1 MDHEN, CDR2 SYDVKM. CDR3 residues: CASTDSNQPQHF. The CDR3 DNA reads TGTGCCAGTACGGACTCGAATCAGCCCCAGCATTTT.

The CDR3 reads CASSITEAFF. The CDR3 nucleotides are TGTGCCAGCAGTATCACTGAAGCTTTCTTT. J is TRBJ1-1 and V is TRBV7-9; D is undetermined. V lost 6 bases and J lost 4, with 3 bases in between. CDR1 and CDR2 (germline): SEHNR, FQNEAQ (reference sequence). The length of the CDR3 is 10 residues.

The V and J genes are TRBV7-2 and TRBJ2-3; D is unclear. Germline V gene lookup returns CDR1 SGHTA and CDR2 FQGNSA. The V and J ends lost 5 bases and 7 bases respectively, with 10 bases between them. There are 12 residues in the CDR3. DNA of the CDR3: TGTGCCAGCAGCCTCTTTGCGAATACGCAGTATTTT. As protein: CASSLFANTQYF.

In DNA form, the CDR3 reads TGTGCCAGTAGTATATTCGGCGGAGATCAGCCCCAGCATTTT. It specifies CASSIFGGDQPQHF. The chain couples TRBV19 to TRBJ1-5; D ambiguous. The CDR3 consists of 14 residues. V shed 2 bases and J shed 5 bases, with 10 bases lying between them. Germline V CDR1 and CDR2: LNHDA, SQIVND (reference sequence).

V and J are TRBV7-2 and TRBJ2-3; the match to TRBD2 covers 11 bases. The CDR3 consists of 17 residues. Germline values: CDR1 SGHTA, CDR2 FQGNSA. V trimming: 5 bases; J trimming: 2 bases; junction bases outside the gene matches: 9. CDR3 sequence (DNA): TGTGCCAGCAGCCCGCAGGCTAGCGGGGGGTTCACAGATACGCAGTATTTT. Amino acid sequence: CASSPQASGGFTDTQYF.

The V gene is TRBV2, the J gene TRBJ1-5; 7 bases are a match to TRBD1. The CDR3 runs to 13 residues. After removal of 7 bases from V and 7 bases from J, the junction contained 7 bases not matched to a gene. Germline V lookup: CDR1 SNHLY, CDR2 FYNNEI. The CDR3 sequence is CASNRDREQPQHF. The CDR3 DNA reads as TGTGCCAGCAATAGAGACAGGGAGCAGCCCCAGCATTTT.

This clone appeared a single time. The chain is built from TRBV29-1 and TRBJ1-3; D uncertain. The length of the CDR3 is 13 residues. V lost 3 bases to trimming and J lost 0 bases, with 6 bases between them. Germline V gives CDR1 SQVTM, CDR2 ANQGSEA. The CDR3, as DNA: TGCAGCGTTGATTCGGGCTCTGGAAACACCATATATTTT. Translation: CSVDSGSGNTIYF.

This CDR3 reads CAIPMGQVWEQYF. In DNA form, the CDR3 reads TGTGCCATACCGATGGGACAGGTCTGGGAGCAGTACTTC. The V call is TRBV5-8, the J call TRBJ2-7; 8 bases are a match to TRBD1. CDR1 and CDR2 (germline): SGHTS, YDEGEE. The CDR3 has 13 residues. Trimming took 9 bases from V and 7 from J; bases not matched to a gene: 12.

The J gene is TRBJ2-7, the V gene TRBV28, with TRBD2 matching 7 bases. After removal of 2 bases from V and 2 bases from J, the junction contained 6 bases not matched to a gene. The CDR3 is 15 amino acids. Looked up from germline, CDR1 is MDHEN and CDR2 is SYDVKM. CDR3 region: CASSLRSSGPYEQYF. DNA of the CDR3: TGTGCCAGCAGTTTAAGGTCTAGCGGACCCTACGAGCAGTACTTC.

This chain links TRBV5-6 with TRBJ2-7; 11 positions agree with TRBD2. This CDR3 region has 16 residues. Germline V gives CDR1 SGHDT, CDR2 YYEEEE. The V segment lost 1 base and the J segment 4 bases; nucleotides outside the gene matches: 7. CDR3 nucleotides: TGTGCCAGCAGCTTGTCACTAGCGGGGGCCAGTTACGAGCAGTACTTC. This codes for CASSLSLAGASYEQYF.

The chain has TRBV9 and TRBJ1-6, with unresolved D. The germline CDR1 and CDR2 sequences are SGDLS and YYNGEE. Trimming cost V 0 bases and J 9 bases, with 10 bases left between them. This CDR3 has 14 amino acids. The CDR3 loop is CASSVAVGSSPLHF. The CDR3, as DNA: TGTGCCAGCAGCGTAGCTGTGGGCTCTTCACCCCTCCACTTT.